The source of this TCR beta chain is a study of shared clonotypes between healthy human individuals. Findings and caveats of the study: Relative to clonotypes present in all four donors, those not shared had lower generation probabilities. Clonotype sharing among the donors was expected to vary with sequencing depth.

Trimming pared 5 bases from V and 4 bases from J, leaving 18 bases between. This CDR3 spans 15 amino acids. The germline CDR1 and CDR2 sequences are MGHDK and SYGVNS. Every donor, a Caucasian adult, lived in Nashville, Tennessee. CD4+ cells underwent separation, giving CD45RA+ naive and CD45RA-negative memory subsets. Produced via immunoSEQ multiplex PCR; TCRdb's table is partial and in-frame only. The profile covers about 1.5 million clones, with 96% appearing a single time and 1.2% taken by the ten largest. Turning to this clone: Its antigen is undetermined.

This sequence originates from a young man in good health. The source material was naive CD4+ T cells sorted from blood. Specified subset: CD45RA+ positively selected. The chain couples TRBV25-1 to TRBJ2-7; D possibly corresponds to TRBD2 (5 bases). The CDR3 spells CASSSPGRGRYEQYF. As DNA, the CDR3 is TGTGCCAGCAGTTCACCGGGGAGAGGGAGATACGAGCAGTACTTC.